The 19 T cell receptor beta chains in this list originate from one sample, sequenced in a study of T cells in Graves' hyperthyroidism and ophthalmopathy. Authors of the study amplified TCR beta CDR3 regions from RNA transcripts. A set of HTBI primers served as the primers for a first-round RT-PCR of the TCR CDR3. TCRdb reprocessed the multiplex PCR reads with MiXCR, giving one entry per CDR3 protein. The data show around 390,000 distinct CDR3 sequences, roughly 14% seen once. Sequencing input: blood. All receptors come from a woman aged 25 to 39 with Graves' ophthalmopathy.

This clonotype was counted at least ten times. CDR3 sequence (DNA): TGTGCCAGCAGTTCCCTAATGAGGGGGGGTGTGGTGACCCAGTACTTC. It specifies CASSSLMRGGVVTQYF. This chain connects TRBV27 to TRBJ2-5; possibly TRBD2 for D (7 bases). The V gene lost 4 bases and the J gene lost 7 bases, with 22 bases spanning the gap. Germline CDR1 is MNHEY and CDR2 is SMNVEV (reference sequence). CDR3 length: 16 residues.

This clonotype has a handful of counts. The chain combines TRBV11-2 with TRBJ2-3; 10 bases fit TRBD2. This CDR3 has 17 amino acids. Germline V CDR1 and CDR2: SGHAT, FQNNGV. With 5 bases clipped from V and 3 bases from J, the junction kept 11 bases outside the gene matches. CDR3 sequence: CASSTPAGGPLTDTQYF. The CDR3 DNA follows: TGTGCCAGCAGCACCCCAGCGGGGGGGCCTCTGACAGATACGCAGTATTTT.

This clonotype has a count of ten or more. The chain couples TRBV28 to TRBJ2-1, with TRBD2 matching 7 bases. CDR1 is MDHEN, CDR2 SYDVKM, per germline. The ends lost 1 base at V and 7 bases at J; junction bases unmatched: 10. CDR3 length: 16 residues. The CDR3 here is CASSLFGGGGINEQFF. DNA of the CDR3: TGTGCCAGCAGTTTATTTGGCGGGGGAGGTATAAATGAGCAGTTCTTC.

This clonotype appeared once. CDR3 DNA: TGCGCCAGCAGCCACCCCCGAGCATATCAGCCCCAGCATTTT. Residues: CASSHPRAYQPQHF. The V call is TRBV4-1, the J call TRBJ1-5; D remains ambiguous. The V and J ends lost 3 bases and 5 bases respectively, with 11 bases between them. CDR3 length: 14 residues. Per the germline V gene, CDR1 is MGHRA and CDR2 is YSYEKL.

This clonotype showed up just a few times. The chain uses TRBV6-1 and TRBJ1-3; no firm D call. CDR1 and CDR2 from the germline V gene are MNHNS and SASEGT. This CDR3 spans 15 amino acids. V shed 0 bases and J shed 0 bases, with 6 bases lying between them. This CDR3 reads CASSEAGVSGNTIYF. The CDR3 bases are TGTGCCAGCAGTGAAGCTGGGGTCTCTGGAAACACCATATATTTT.

This clonotype was counted at least ten times. The chain carries TRBV20-1 and TRBJ1-5; D not certain. The CDR3 consists of 16 residues. Germline CDR1 reads DFQATT; CDR2 reads SNEGSKA (reference sequence). The CDR3 DNA reads as TGCAGCTCCCTTATTCGGAATGGGTTTGAGAATCAGCCCCAGCATTTT. Translation: CSSLIRNGFENQPQHF.

This clonotype was detected ten times or more. J is TRBJ1-3 and V is TRBV30; a weak D match, TRBD1 (5 bases). The CDR3 extends over 13 amino acids. Trimming pared 4 bases from V and 2 bases from J, leaving 9 bases between. Per the germline V gene, CDR1 is GTSNPN and CDR2 is SVGIG (reference sequence). The CDR3 loop is CAWTGGAGNTIYF. In nucleotides, the CDR3 is TGTGCCTGGACTGGGGGAGCTGGAAACACCATATATTTT. Complete variable domain (other parts from reference TRBV30 and TRBJ1-3): SQTIHQWPATLVQPVGSPLSLECTVEGTSNPNLYWYRQAAGRGLQLLFYSVGIGQISSEVPQNLSASRPQDRQFILSSKKLLLSDSGFYLCAWTGGAGNTIYFGEGSWLTVV.

This clonotype has more than one count but fewer than ten. The gene calls are TRBV6-4 and TRBJ1-1; D gene uncertain. V was pared by 0 bases and J by 1 base, with 6 bases between. There are 14 residues in the CDR3. Germline assignment: CDR1 MRHNA and CDR2 SNTAGT. CDR3 sequence reads: CASSDSSRNTEAFF. CDR3 nucleotides: TGTGCCAGCAGTGACTCTAGTAGGAACACTGAAGCTTTCTTT.

This clonotype occurred many times. The rearrangement links TRBV7-2 to TRBJ2-3, with D possibly being TRBD1 (6 bases). V lost 5 bases to trimming and J lost 0 bases, with 9 bases between them. The CDR3 has 14 amino acids. Germline CDR1 and CDR2: SGHTA and FQGNSA. The CDR3 here is CASSLDSSTDTQYF. The CDR3 nucleotides read TGTGCCAGCAGCCTGGACAGTAGCACAGATACGCAGTATTTT.

The table lists this clonotype with many counts. This chain connects TRBV12-3 or TRBV12-4 to TRBJ2-5; TRBD2 agrees at 12 bases. The CDR3 sequence is 14 residues long. V lost 4 bases to trimming and J lost 4 bases; unmatched junction nucleotides: 1. This CDR3 reads CASSSSGGGETQYF. In DNA form, the CDR3 reads TGTGCCAGCAGTTCTAGCGGGGGGGGAGAGACCCAGTACTTC.

In this sample, this clonotype turned up many times. The chain links TRBV15 to TRBJ1-1, with unresolved D. V was trimmed by 7 bases and J by 0 bases, leaving 9 bases between them. The CDR3 totals 13 residues. Germline V CDR1 and CDR2: LNHNV, YYDKDF (reference sequence). The CDR3 DNA follows: TGTGCCACCAAGGACGGTTTGAACACTGAAGCTTTCTTT. Encoded protein: CATKDGLNTEAFF.

As regards this clonotype: Given a much more abundant clone one base away, this may be a read error. V usage is TRBV10-1 and J usage is TRBJ2-5; D assignment may be TRBD1 or TRBD2 (5 bases each). V was cut by 4 bases and J by 5 bases, with 20 bases left in between. Germline V gene sequence: CDR1 WNHNN, CDR2 SYGVQD (reference sequence). CDR3 length: 16 residues. The CDR3 DNA sequence: TGCGCCAGCAGTGGGAGTGGGGCAGGGACCCGTGAGACCCAGTACTTC. Translating gives CASSGSGAGTRETQYF.

V is TRBV27 and J is TRBJ2-1; 9 bases fit TRBD2. J lost 3 bases, V lost 6 bases, and 6 bases had no gene match. This CDR3 is 15 amino acids long. The V gene's germline CDR1 is MNHEY and CDR2 SMNVEV (reference sequence). This CDR3 is CASRRAGGLYNEQFF. The CDR3 coding sequence is TGTGCCAGCAGACGAGCGGGGGGACTCTACAATGAGCAGTTCTTC.

The chain couples TRBV14 to TRBJ2-2, with D unclear. This CDR3 is 15 amino acids long. V dropped 4 bases and J dropped 1 base, with 10 bases sitting between them. Germline CDR1 SGHDN, CDR2 FVKESK. This CDR3 is CASSLRTQNTGELFF. The DNA for the CDR3 is TGTGCCAGCAGCCTCCGTACCCAGAACACCGGGGAGCTGTTTTTT.

The V call is TRBV29-1, the J call TRBJ2-3; TRBD1 agrees at 8 bases. CDR1 and CDR2 (germline): SQVTM, ANQGSEA. The trim removed 3 bases at V and 4 bases at J, leaving 15 bases unmatched. The CDR3 covers 17 residues. This CDR3 is CSVDLVLQGAEADTQYF. CDR3 nucleotides: TGCAGCGTTGACTTGGTTCTTCAGGGGGCTGAGGCAGATACGCAGTATTTT.

This clonotype was recorded many times. V usage is TRBV6-1 and J usage is TRBJ2-2; D gene uncertain. The CDR3 runs 12 residues. V was cut by 9 bases and J by 5 bases, with 10 bases left in between. From germline, CDR1 is MNHNS and CDR2 SASEGT. CDR3 in DNA: TGTGCCAGTGAAGCTAAGACCGGGGAGCTGTTTTTT. Translating gives CASEAKTGELFF.

The table lists this clonotype with many counts. V usage is TRBV3-1 and J usage is TRBJ2-7; D gene unclear. V dropped 0 bases and J dropped 3 bases, with 9 bases sitting between them. The CDR3 covers 14 residues. Germline V gives CDR1 LGHDT, CDR2 YNNKEL (reference sequence). The CDR3 bases are TGTGCCAGCAGCCAAGACGCGGCCGGCTACGAGCAGTACTTC. Translation: CASSQDAAGYEQYF.

At least ten counts were recorded for this clonotype. V gene TRBV12-3 or TRBV12-4 combines with J gene TRBJ2-5; 7 bases agree with TRBD2. The CDR3 sequence is 14 residues long. The junction had 5 bases not matched to a gene; V was cut back by 6 bases and J by 1 base. The CDR3 region is CASRDSSGQETQYF. Written as DNA, the CDR3 is TGTGCCAGCAGGGATTCTAGCGGCCAAGAGACCCAGTACTTC.

The sample holds a few counts of this clonotype. This chain uses TRBV7-2 with TRBJ1-2; D is perhaps TRBD1 (5 bases). CDR3 length equals 14 residues. The V gene lost 1 base and the J gene lost 7 bases, with 13 bases spanning the gap. CDR1 and CDR2 from the germline V gene are SGHTA and FQGNSA. The CDR3: CTSSLVTVGGGYTF. CDR3 nucleotides: TGTACCAGCAGCTTAGTGACCGTTGGGGGTGGCTACACCTTC.